This TCR beta chain came from a study of OX40 agonist ivuxolimab in advanced cancers. The study in broad terms: Ivuxolimab was an agonistic, fully human IgG2 monoclonal antibody directed against OX40 (CD134), a costimulatory receptor. Patients were allowed to have had prior anti-PD-1, anti-PD-L1 or anti-CTLA-4 therapy, and roughly two fifths of the dose-escalation patients had been treated with checkpoint inhibitors. The paper describes the monotherapy dose-escalation part (N = 52 patients) of the phase I trial of ivuxolimab. The purpose of peripheral TCRbeta sequencing was to test whether ivuxolimab changed TCR sequence diversity and led to clonal T-cell expansion. Intravenous ivuxolimab was administered to patients every 2 weeks at six dose levels: 0.01, 0.1, 0.3, 1.5, 3 and 10 mg/kg. Of the approximately 50 patients in dose escalation, about 20 had hepatocellular carcinoma, about 15 had melanoma, 9 had renal cell carcinoma and 9 had head and neck cancer. Partial responses were achieved by three dose-escalation patients, of whom one had hepatocellular carcinoma and two had cutaneous melanoma. In the dose-escalation cohort, approximately 82% of patients were male, and the mean age was 60 years with a range of about 20 to 90. General study outcomes and caveats: Clonal expansion of both CD4+ and CD8+ blood T cells was observed from baseline to week 6 at doses 0.1 to 3.0 mg/kg. After ivuxolimab, CD8+ T cells had more expanded clones than CD4+ T cells on average. Low levels of normalized T-cell clonal expansion were also shown by some nonresponding patients. In the 0.1-3.0 mg/kg groups, partial responders were among the patients with the lowest normalized peripheral clonal expansion, particularly in CD8+ T cells. Which antigens the clonally expanded peripheral T cells were specific for was not determined.

About this clone: Its target antigen remains unknown. The record has no base qualities; no much larger clone is one base away.

Genomic DNA was extracted from sorted cells for sequencing of the TCRbeta CDR3 region. The immunoSEQ Assay was used to sequence the TCRbeta CDR3 regions. What TCRdb holds here is the immuneACCESS table cut down to in-frame rearrangements. Part of the clones is not present; checked against another copy, under half of the missing clones reflect an unresolved V gene, and the others are unexplained. This sample lists 20,000 to 25,000 clones; around four fifths were detected once. The ten largest clones represent 11% to 15% of the sample. The trial excluded patients who had a history of autoimmune disease or were on systemic immunosuppression. In every dose cohort, peripheral blood was drawn for TCR sequencing at baseline, cycle 4 day 1, and cycle 7 day 1. The samples were taken from a phase I, first-in-human, multicenter, open-label dose-escalation trial of ivuxolimab. The trial enrolled adults with locally advanced or metastatic head and neck squamous cell, hepatocellular, melanoma or renal cell carcinoma. Before TCR sequencing, CD4+ and CD8+ T cells were separately sorted from peripheral blood.

Its CDR3 holds 13 amino acids, cysteine through phenylalanine. Of the read, only the CDR3 DNA is kept; its 39 bases are in frame from base 1. The germline V gene provides CDR1 SGHTA and CDR2 FQGNSA. From V the trimming removes 3 bases and from J it removes 3 bases, while the gene matches leave 1 base of the junction unaccounted for. The receptor comes from an adult with an advanced solid tumor such as melanoma, head and neck, liver or kidney cancer. The V and J segments used are TRBV7-2 and TRBJ1-2; a stretch of 7 junction bases matches TRBD1. The material sequenced was CD4+ or CD8+ T cells sorted from blood, taken in a trial of the OX40 agonist ivuxolimab. The bases are TGTGCCAGCAGCTTCGGGACAGACTATGGCTACACCTTC. Translation gives CASSFGTDYGYTF. Beyond the CDR3, the reference TRBV7-2 and TRBJ1-2 genes provide the residues; the full variable domain reads: GAGVSQSPSNKVTEKGKDVELRCDPISGHTALYWYRQSLGQGLEFLIYFQGNSAPDKSGLPSDRFSAERTGGSVSTLTIQRTQQEDSAVYLCASSFGTDYGYTFGSGTRLTVV.